This is a list of T cell receptor beta chains from one sample in a study of blood T cell repertoires in COVID-19. TCRdb's copy holds only in-frame clones and misses some; the assay was immunoSEQ multiplex PCR. The sample includes 100,000 to 140,000 clones, around 82% of them seen just once. The material sequenced was peripheral blood. These receptors all stem from a human donor in a cohort sampled during active COVID-19. CDR3s include the opening cysteine and the closing phenylalanine or tryptophan. Each record gives: J gene, CDR3 length, clone size, D gene, V gene, CDR3 protein, CDR3 DNA. The D gene is left open where the match is weak. For some rows the clone size is stated as once, few or many, or as a class when expanded; others skip it.

TRBJ2-3 13 . . TRBV28 CASTTTMTDTQYF TGTGCCAGCACCACTACAATGACAGATACGCAGTATTTT
TRBJ1-1 11 . . TRBV28 CASSGLLEAFF TGTGCCAGCAGTGGCCTTTTGGAAGCTTTCTTT
TRBJ2-3 16 . TRBD2 TRBV11-2 CASSALAGGSTDTQYF TGTGCCAGCAGCGCTCTAGCGGGAGGTAGCACAGATACGCAGTATTTT
TRBJ2-1 15 . TRBD2 TRBV5-4 CASSWGLAANNEQFF TGTGCCAGCAGCTGGGGACTAGCGGCTAACAATGAGCAGTTCTTC
TRBJ1-6 22 . TRBD1 TRBV19 CASSIRPYQIPGQGNPPSPLHF TGTGCCAGTAGTATCAGACCTTATCAAATTCCGGGACAGGGGAACCCTCCCTCACCCCTCCACTTT
TRBJ1-1 14 . . TRBV5-5 CASSFSEMNTEAFF TGTGCCAGCAGCTTTTCTGAGATGAACACTGAAGCTTTCTTT
TRBJ1-1 14 . . TRBV19 CASSYYRAGTEAFF TGTGCCAGTAGCTACTACAGGGCGGGCACTGAAGCTTTCTTT
TRBJ1-6 13 . . TRBV30 CASAVGENSPLHF TGTGCCTCGGCGGTCGGGGAGAATTCACCCCTCCACTTT
TRBJ2-1 13 . TRBD1 TRBV6-5 CASTNRGSFEQFF TGTGCCAGCACTAACAGGGGATCGTTTGAGCAGTTCTTC
TRBJ2-5 10 . . TRBV29-1 CSSMGGTQYF TGCAGCTCCATGGGGGGGACCCAGTACTTC
TRBJ2-5 12 . . TRBV7-8 CASSYQWETQYF TGTGCCAGCAGCTATCAGTGGGAGACCCAGTACTTC
TRBJ2-5 14 . TRBD2 TRBV30 CAWSAAGVVETQYF TGTGCCTGGAGTGCAGCGGGAGTAGTCGAGACCCAGTACTTC
TRBJ2-5 15 . TRBD1 TRBV5-1 CASTVARGLPETQYF TGCGCCAGCACGGTCGCCAGGGGGCTCCCAGAGACCCAGTACTTC
TRBJ2-1 16 . TRBD2 TRBV4-3 CASSQDALAGGNEQFF TGCGCCAGCAGCCAAGATGCACTAGCGGGAGGAAATGAGCAGTTCTTC
TRBJ1-3 15 . . TRBV5-4 CASSPHSPSGNTIYF TGTGCCAGCAGCCCGCACAGCCCCTCTGGAAACACCATATATTTT
TRBJ1-2 15 . . TRBV27 CASSLRGGAGYGYTF TGTGCCAGCAGTTTGAGGGGGGGGGCGGGCTATGGCTACACCTTC
TRBJ1-1 14 . TRBD1 TRBV11-1 CASSLALQGAEAFF TGTGCCAGCAGCTTAGCGCTACAGGGGGCTGAAGCTTTCTTT
TRBJ1-6 16 . . TRBV19 CASSTPTGTLNSPLHF TGTGCCAGTAGTACACCGACCGGGACATTGAATTCACCCCTCCACTTT
TRBJ1-6 14 . . TRBV27 CASSQQNLNSPLHF TGTGCCAGCAGTCAACAGAACTTAAATTCACCCCTCCACTTT
TRBJ2-1 15 . TRBD2 TRBV10-3 CAISDWEREGVEQFF TGTGCCATCAGTGACTGGGAGCGGGAGGGGGTGGAGCAGTTCTTC
TRBJ2-3 15 . . TRBV11-2 CASSRRQDRTDTQYF TGTGCCAGCAGCAGGAGACAGGACCGCACAGATACGCAGTATTTT
TRBJ2-4 18 . . TRBV3-1/TRBV3-2 CASSQEEAGVTAKNIQYF TGTGCCAGCAGCCAAGAAGAGGCAGGGGTGACTGCCAAAAACATTCAGTACTTC
TRBJ1-4 15 few . TRBV9 CASSPRGRVDEKLFF TGTGCCAGCAGCCCTAGGGGCAGAGTGGATGAAAAACTGTTTTTT
TRBJ1-1 14 . . TRBV19 CASSISGTSTEAFF TGTGCCAGTAGTATAAGCGGGACGTCTACCGAAGCTTTCTTT
TRBJ2-1 12 . TRBD2 TRBV6-2/TRBV6-3 CASSSGTSGQFF TGTGCCAGCAGTTCCGGGACTAGCGGGCAATTCTTC
TRBJ2-1 13 . TRBD1 TRBV2 CASMKGARNEQFF TGTGCCAGCATGAAGGGGGCGCGCAATGAGCAGTTCTTC
TRBJ2-3 16 . TRBD2 TRBV4-1 CASSQIGGRALDTQYF TGCGCCAGCAGCCAAATTGGCGGGAGGGCCTTAGATACGCAGTATTTT
TRBJ2-5 15 . . TRBV25-1 CASSPPTSLGETQYF TGTGCCAGCAGTCCTCCTACTAGTTTGGGAGAGACCCAGTACTTC
TRBJ1-2 12 . . TRBV9 CASSVGHYGYTF TGTGCCAGCAGCGTAGGACATTATGGCTACACCTTC
TRBJ2-3 17 once . TRBV21-1 CASSPKGREGPADTQYF TGTGCCAGCAGCCCCAAGGGGCGGGAGGGCCCGGCAGATACGCAGTATTTT
TRBJ2-1 18 . . TRBV5-1 CASRVEYASFGSYNEQFF TGCGCCAGCAGGGTGGAGTATGCTAGCTTCGGGTCCTACAATGAGCAGTTCTTC
TRBJ2-5 13 . . TRBV4-2 CASSRRLGQTQYF TGTGCCAGCAGCCGGAGACTAGGCCAGACCCAGTACTTC
TRBJ2-2 13 . . TRBV7-9 CASSLMRTGELFF TGTGCCAGCAGCTTAATGAGAACCGGGGAGCTGTTTTTT
TRBJ2-3 15 . . TRBV4-3 CASSQGGSGLDTQYF TGCGCCAGCAGCCAAGGTGGGAGCGGTTTAGATACGCAGTATTTT
TRBJ1-1 15 . . TRBV27 CASSPRPKGDTEAFF TGTGCCAGCAGTCCCCGACCGAAGGGGGACACTGAAGCTTTCTTT
TRBJ1-1 15 . . TRBV28 CASSPPGFGSTEAFF TGTGCCAGCAGTCCCCCGGGTTTCGGGAGCACTGAAGCTTTCTTT
TRBJ2-7 15 . . TRBV27 CASSLSADGAYEQYF TGTGCCAGCAGTTTATCGGCTGACGGAGCCTACGAGCAGTACTTC
TRBJ2-3 11 . . TRBV11-2 CASRVADTQYF TGTGCCAGCAGAGTAGCAGATACGCAGTATTTT
TRBJ2-1 15 . . TRBV19 CASSSYRVSYNEQFF TGTGCCAGTAGTTCTTATCGAGTCTCCTACAATGAGCAGTTCTTC
TRBJ2-1 15 . . TRBV21-1 CASSLMCSSYNEQFF TGTGCCAGCAGTTTAATGTGTAGTTCCTACAATGAGCAGTTCTTC
TRBJ2-2 14 . TRBD2 TRBV6-5 CASSLAGDTGELFF TGTGCCAGCAGTCTAGCGGGGGACACCGGGGAGCTGTTTTTT
TRBJ2-6 17 . TRBD1 TRBV28 CASSPNRQGNGANVLTF TGTGCCAGCAGCCCTAACCGACAGGGGAACGGGGCCAACGTCCTGACTTTC
TRBJ2-1 15 . . TRBV7-3 CASSLMAGFDNEQFF TGTGCCAGCAGCTTAATGGCGGGATTTGACAATGAGCAGTTCTTC
TRBJ2-1 17 . TRBD2 TRBV5-4 CASSGPQTSGRTNEQFF TGTGCCAGCAGCGGGCCACAAACTAGCGGGAGGACGAATGAGCAGTTCTTC
TRBJ1-2 15 once TRBD1 TRBV18 CASSPPTGGGYGYTF TGTGCCAGCTCACCACCAACAGGGGGTGGTTATGGCTACACCTTC
TRBJ1-1 14 . . TRBV27 CASSLKGVATEAFF TGTGCCAGCAGTTTAAAAGGGGTTGCAACTGAAGCTTTCTTT
TRBJ1-1 14 . . TRBV6-2/TRBV6-3 CASSYTGTYTEAFF TGTGCCAGCAGTTACACTGGTACGTACACTGAAGCTTTCTTT
TRBJ2-1 16 . TRBD2 TRBV30 CAWSGGLAISYNEQFF TGTGCCTGGAGTGGAGGACTAGCAATCTCCTACAATGAGCAGTTCTTC
TRBJ2-2 15 . . TRBV19 CASSKEGADTGELFF TGTGCCAGTAGCAAGGAGGGGGCTGACACCGGGGAGCTGTTTTTT
TRBJ1-1 13 . . TRBV18 CASSPVEQGEAFF TGTGCCAGCTCACCAGTGGAACAGGGTGAAGCTTTCTTT
TRBJ2-7 15 . TRBD2 TRBV7-3 CASSLLAGGSYEQYF TGTGCCAGCAGCCTATTAGCGGGAGGCTCCTACGAGCAGTACTTC
TRBJ2-5 14 . . TRBV7-2 CASSKGGAVETQYF TGTGCCAGCAGCAAGGGGGGGGCCGTGGAGACCCAGTACTTC